What follows are 10 T cell receptor beta chains derived from one specimen sequenced in a study of T-cell reconstitution after alpha-beta-depleted transplantation in children (dated by TCRdb to the mid-2010s). According to the study, the label for this sample's treatment or condition signals: allogeneic hematopoietic cell transplantation with graft depleted of TCRalphabeta T cells and CD19 B cells. The library was built by means of PCR. Sequencing was performed on an Illumina HiSeq 2500. TCR library preparation used molecular barcoding, with unique molecular identifiers applied to normalize quantification of the TCRbeta repertoire. In TCRdb, the public reads were trimmed at Q25 with fastp and aligned with MiXCR, with productive beta chains retained. Every distinct CDR3 protein forms one entry, paired with its most common genes and DNA. The sample includes about 400,000 distinct CDR3 sequences, with 15% to 20% observed a single time. Roughly 27% of the sample belongs to the ten largest clones.

The specimen comprised PBMCs, mostly from graft donor cells, sampled 360 days after TCRalphabeta/CD19-depleted stem cell transplant. The receptors shown here come from a boy younger than two who had a stem cell transplant for Wiskott-Aldrich syndrome, so the T cells may come from the graft donor.

In its sample, this clonotype was seen a few times. The genes are TRBV5-6 and TRBJ2-1, with D possibly being TRBD2 (5 bases). Trimming shortened V by 4 bases and J by 13 bases, and 15 bases separated the two germline ends. CDR1 is SGHDT and CDR2 is YYEEEE in the germline V gene. The CDR3 totals 12 residues. The CDR3 bases are TGTGCCAGCAGCCATCCTAAGGGAGAACAGTTCTTC. It yields the protein CASSHPKGEQFF.

The sample holds a few counts of this clonotype. CDR3 sequence reads: CSAAMGSGLQPQHF. CDR3 bases: TGCAGCGCCGCGATGGGGTCAGGGCTTCAGCCCCAGCATTTT. The rearrangement joins TRBV29-1 to TRBJ1-5, with a weak D call TRBD1 (5 bases). The CDR3 extends over 14 amino acids. Trimming removed 7 bases at V and 6 bases at J, with 19 bases between. Germline V gives CDR1 SQVTM, CDR2 ANQGSEA.

This chain links TRBV7-9 with TRBJ2-7, with D possibly being TRBD1 or TRBD2 (5 bases each). CDR1 is SEHNR, CDR2 FQNEAQ, per germline (reference sequence). The CDR3 totals 16 residues. Trimming left V 1 base short and J 0 bases short, with 13 bases between. The CDR3 spells CASSLVGPTSSYEQYF. As DNA, the CDR3 is TGTGCCAGCAGCTTAGTGGGACCTACGAGCTCCTACGAGCAGTACTTC.

This clonotype was recorded a few times. The V gene is TRBV5-1, the J gene TRBJ2-2; tentatively, D is TRBD1 or TRBD2 (5 bases each). The CDR3 runs 15 residues. Trimming shortened V by 3 bases and J by 6 bases, and 15 bases separated the two germline ends. Looked up from germline, CDR1 is SGHRS and CDR2 is YFSETQ. CDR3 sequence reads: CASSSSRLGAGELFF. CDR3 nucleotide sequence: TGCGCCAGCAGCTCCTCCCGACTGGGGGCCGGGGAGCTGTTTTTT.

This rearrangement joins TRBV12-3 or TRBV12-4 to TRBJ2-1; 9 bases map to TRBD1. The CDR3 extends over 15 amino acids. Trimming removed 4 bases from V and 7 bases from J; junction bases left unmatched: 8. The CDR3 here is CASSSGTGSENEQFF. CDR3 DNA sequence: TGTGCCAGCAGTTCCGGGACAGGGTCGGAAAATGAGCAGTTCTTC.

V gene TRBV11-2 combines with J gene TRBJ2-3, with 12 bases lining up with TRBD2. Trimming cost V 1 base and J 7 bases; bases outside gene matches: 3. This CDR3 region has 15 residues. Germline lookup yields CDR1 SGHAT and CDR2 FQNNGV. CDR3 in DNA: TGTGCCAGCAGCTTAGCTAGCGGGAGGGGATATACGCAGTATTTT. Residues: CASSLASGRGYTQYF.

This clonotype was counted between two and nine times. The chain links TRBV24-1 to TRBJ2-4; TRBD1 is a possible D gene (5 bases). The length of the CDR3 is 14 residues. Trimming left V 5 bases short and J 7 bases short, with 14 bases between. Germline V gives CDR1 KGHDR, CDR2 SFDVKD. The CDR3 DNA sequence: TGTGCCACCAGTGCCCCAGGGATTGGCAACATTCAGTACTTC. As protein: CATSAPGIGNIQYF.

This clonotype came up a few times. This chain joins TRBV18 and TRBJ2-1; D gene uncertain. The V gene's germline CDR1 is KGHSH and CDR2 LQKENI. Deletions cut 5 bases from V and 7 bases from J, with 6 bases between. The CDR3 loop spans 11 amino acids. CDR3 sequence reads: CASSSPNEQFF. The CDR3 bases are TGTGCCAGCTCATCCCCGAATGAGCAGTTCTTC.

V gene TRBV15 combines with J gene TRBJ2-2; TRBD2 agrees at 7 bases. V was pared by 2 bases and J by 0 bases, with 6 bases of the junction left unmatched. The CDR3 sequence is 17 residues long. CDR1 is LNHNV and CDR2 is YYDKDF in the germline V gene (reference sequence). This CDR3 is CATSRPPGLPNTGELFF. The CDR3, as DNA: TGTGCCACCAGCAGACCCCCGGGACTACCGAACACCGGGGAGCTGTTTTTT.

The chain employs TRBV30 and TRBJ2-6; 9 bases map to TRBD1. CDR3 length: 19 residues. Trimming took 3 bases from V and 0 from J; bases not matched to a gene: 12. The V gene's germline CDR1 is GTSNPN and CDR2 SVGIG (reference sequence). CDR3 protein: CAWRGQGWDGVSGANVLTF. The CDR3 DNA sequence: TGTGCCTGGAGGGGACAGGGCTGGGACGGAGTCTCTGGGGCCAACGTCCTGACTTTC.